This TCR beta chain was observed in a study of shared clonotypes between healthy human individuals. Measured with immunoSEQ multiplex PCR; TCRdb has only the in-frame clones, and not every one. The top ten clones hold around 0.13% of a sample with around 2.3 million clones, around 95% of them seen once. The study separated CD4+ cells into CD45RA+ naive and CD45RA-negative memory subsets. Study-wide points: Non-shared clonotypes displayed generation probabilities falling below those of clonotypes present in all four donors.

V lost 0 bases, J lost 8 bases, and 2 bases stayed unmatched. The length of the CDR3 is 13 residues. Germline CDR1 is SGHRS and CDR2 is YFSETQ. This clone was detected only once. Its antigen is still unknown. The rearrangement links TRBV5-1 to TRBJ2-7; 10 nucleotides agree with TRBD1. The receptor was isolated from a man between 18 and 29 years old in good health. Sample: naive CD4+ T cells sorted from blood. Regarding subset: CD45RA+ positively selected. The CDR3 is CASSLDDRGQQYF. CDR3 DNA: TGCGCCAGCAGCTTGGACGACAGGGGGCAGCAGTACTTC.